The 26 T cell receptor beta chains listed next were all sequenced from one sample in a study of T cells in women clearing cervical HPV infection. TCRdb's copy holds only in-frame clones and misses some; the assay was immunoSEQ multiplex PCR. The table lists around 31,000 clones. Sequencing used blood buffy coat. The receptors shown here come from a woman between 18 and 70 years old with a cervical HPV16 infection that either progressed to CIN3+ or cleared (not recorded which).

With regard to this clone: The read is 3 residues too short to cover the CDR3 end, so that end is filled in from the germline J gene. This chain links TRBV30 with TRBJ2-5, with a tentative D call TRBD2 (5 bases). This CDR3 spans 12 amino acids. V dropped 7 bases and J dropped 5 bases, with 14 bases sitting between them. Germline CDR1 reads GTSNPN; CDR2 reads SVGIG (reference sequence). Incomplete CDR3 DNA: TGTGCCTATGGGCCCTCGGGGGAGACC. Protein product: CAYGPSGET. The entire CDR3 reads CAYGPSGETQYF.

Comments on this clone: The missing CDR3 end, 3 residues past where the read stops, is filled in from the germline J gene. V and J are TRBV2 and TRBJ2-7, with TRBD1 matching 7 bases. CDR1 is SNHLY and CDR2 is FYNNEI in the germline V gene. The V gene end was trimmed by 6 bases and the J gene end by 6 bases; junction bases not matched to a gene: 5. The CDR3 sequence is 12 residues long. CDR3 DNA, as far as it was read: TGTGCCAGCAGGAGACAGGGCCTCGAG. It codes for CASRRQGLE. The complete CDR3 sequence is CASRRQGLEQYF.

For this clone: The read finishes 3 residues shy of the CDR3 end, and the germline J gene is used to complete it. The V gene is TRBV20-1, the J gene TRBJ1-2; 8 nucleotides line up with TRBD1. The CDR3 totals 13 residues. Germline-derived CDR1 and CDR2 are DFQATT and SNEGSKA (reference sequence). V lost 5 bases to trimming and J lost 4 bases; unmatched junction nucleotides: 6. The part of the CDR3 DNA that was read is TGCAGTGCTTATCAGGGGGCAGGCTATGGC. This gives the protein CSAYQGAGYG. The CDR3 in full is CSAYQGAGYGYTF.

Turning to this clone: The missing CDR3 end, 3 residues past where the read stops, is filled in from the germline J gene. The chain is built from TRBV7-9 and TRBJ2-5, with 11 nucleotides matching TRBD2. CDR3 size: 15 residues. J gave up 3 bases and V 5 bases, and 5 bases lay outside the gene matches. CDR1 SEHNR and CDR2 FQNEAQ come from the germline V gene (reference sequence). This chain's CDR3 is CASSVGLAVEETQYF. The sequenced CDR3 bases are TGTGCCAGCAGCGTGGGACTAGCGGTAGAAGAGACC.

Note on this clone: From the germline J gene comes the end of the CDR3, since the read stops 3 residues before it. V and J are TRBV19 and TRBJ2-7; TRBD1 matches at 8 bases. The CDR3 consists of 14 residues. Germline V gene sequence: CDR1 LNHDA, CDR2 SQIVND (reference sequence). After removal of 5 bases from V and 2 bases from J, the junction contained 5 bases not matched to a gene. The CDR3 DNA, read in part, is TGTGCCAGTAGTCCACGGGACAGGCCCTACGAG. Amino acids: CASSPRDRPYE. The entire CDR3 is CASSPRDRPYEQYF.

About this clone: The observed sequence ends 3 residues before the CDR3 terminus, with the missing tail filled in from the germline J gene. V and J are TRBV7-9 and TRBJ2-1, with unresolved D. The CDR3 is 12 residues long. Trimming cost V 5 bases and J 7 bases, with 9 bases left between them. CDR1 is SEHNR, CDR2 FQNEAQ, per germline (reference sequence). Partial CDR3 DNA: TGTGCCAGCAGCCTAACGGGTAATGAG. It is translated as CASSLTGNE. The full CDR3 reads CASSLTGNEQFF. The variable domain in full, completed from reference TRBV7-9 and TRBJ2-1, reads DTGVSQNPRHKITKRGQNVTFRCDPISEHNRLYWYRQTLGQGPEFLTYFQNEAQLEKSRLLSDRFSAERPKGSFSTLEIQRTEQGDSAMYLCASSLTGNEQFFGPGTRLTVL.

Note on this clone: The CDR3 extends 3 residues past the end of the read, so its final part is completed from the germline J gene. The chain carries TRBV18 and TRBJ1-1; D might be TRBD1 (5 bases). Trimming took off 1 base at V and 4 bases at J, with 10 bases between the two ends. The CDR3 loop spans 14 amino acids. Per the germline V gene, CDR1 is KGHSH and CDR2 is LQKENI. CDR3 DNA (partial): TGTGCCAGCTCACCACAGGGGCAGGGCACTGAA. This encodes CASSPQGQGTE. The entire CDR3 is CASSPQGQGTEAFF.

Details on this clone: The read ends 3 residues early relative to the CDR3; the germline J gene fills the gap. The rearrangement links TRBV20-1 to TRBJ2-3; unclear D gene. The CDR3 has 18 amino acids. The V gene's germline CDR1 is DFQATT and CDR2 SNEGSKA (reference sequence). Trimming left V 3 bases short and J 0 bases short, with 22 bases between. Here the CDR3 reads CSASPLGSKSSSTDTQYF. The sequenced CDR3 bases are TGCAGTGCTAGTCCATTGGGCAGTAAATCCTCTAGCACAGATACG.

Comments on this clone: The read gets to within 3 residues of the CDR3 end, and the germline J gene fills in the rest. The chain recombines TRBV7-2 with TRBJ1-6; no clear D. This CDR3 region has 13 residues. Per germline, CDR1 SGHTA and CDR2 FQGNSA. V was clipped by 5 bases and J by 8 bases, with 10 bases between them. The sequenced CDR3 bases are TGTGCCAGCAGCCTCGTGGCGGATTCACCC. Translation: CASSLVADSP. The whole CDR3 sequence is CASSLVADSPLHF.

In regard to this clone: The read is 3 residues too short to cover the CDR3 end, so that end is filled in from the germline J gene. This sequence joins TRBV5-1 and TRBJ2-3; 8 positions match TRBD2. This CDR3 contains 14 residues. The germline V gene encodes CDR1 SGHRS and CDR2 YFSETQ. CDR3 sequence: CASNFGGAQETQYF. Partial CDR3 DNA: TGCGCCAGCAACTTCGGGGGGGCCCAAGAGACG.

For this clone: The read ends 3 residues shy of where the CDR3 ends; the end is completed using the germline J gene. The gene calls are TRBV7-9 and TRBJ2-3, with 8 bases identical to TRBD2. The germline V gene has CDR1 SEHNR and CDR2 FQNEAQ (reference sequence). The CDR3 runs 13 residues. J lost 5 bases, V lost 3 bases, and 1 base had no gene match. CDR3 sequence: CASSLGLGDTQYF. CDR3 DNA (partial): TGTGCCAGCAGCTTGGGACTAGGAGATACG.

Concerning this clone: The read finishes 3 residues shy of the CDR3 end, and the germline J gene is used to complete it. The chain links TRBV6-2 or TRBV6-3 to TRBJ2-1; TRBD2 agrees at 10 bases. With 5 bases clipped from V and 7 bases from J, the junction kept 8 bases outside the gene matches. In germline, CDR1 is MNHEY, CDR2 SVGEGT. The CDR3 loop spans 15 amino acids. Partial CDR3 DNA: TGTGCCAGCAGTCCCGGGACTAGCGAGTCAAATGAG. Its translation is CASSPGTSESNE. The entire CDR3 reads CASSPGTSESNEQFF.

Note on this clone: Coverage ceases 3 residues before the CDR3 finishes, and the germline J gene fills in the end. The V gene is TRBV13, the J gene TRBJ2-5, with 9 nucleotides matching TRBD2. Trimming at V came to 5 bases and at J to 3 bases, leaving 16 bases not matched to a gene. Germline values: CDR1 PRHDT, CDR2 FYEKMQ (reference sequence). The CDR3 extends over 18 amino acids. This CDR3 reads CASSPKGGVASGKETQYF. The sequenced part of the CDR3 DNA is TGTGCCAGCAGCCCGAAAGGAGGGGTGGCTAGCGGGAAAGAGACC.

With regard to this clone: The CDR3 end lies 3 residues beyond the end of the read and is filled in from the germline J gene. This chain uses TRBV6-2 or TRBV6-3 with TRBJ2-5, with D perhaps TRBD2 (6 bases). The CDR3 covers 15 residues. Germline V gives CDR1 MNHEY, CDR2 SVGEGT. Trimming took 10 bases from V and 5 from J, leaving 23 bases between them. The covered CDR3 bases are TGTGCCACCCAAAACGGCTACGGGGGTAGGGAGACC. As protein: CATQNGYGGRET. In full, the CDR3 is CATQNGYGGRETQYF.

Worth noting for this clone: Read coverage stops 3 residues before the CDR3 terminus; the germline J gene supplies the remainder. The chain joins TRBV2 to TRBJ2-1; no firm D call. Trimming pared 7 bases from V and 6 bases from J, leaving 7 bases between. Germline CDR1 reads SNHLY; CDR2 reads FYNNEI. The CDR3 length is 11 residues. The CDR3 loop is CASTVLNEQFF. CDR3 DNA (partial): TGTGCCAGCACAGTCCTCAATGAG.

On this clone itself: The read comes to an end 3 residues before the CDR3 does, leaving the germline J gene to fill in the end. The chain uses TRBV5-1 and TRBJ1-1; 7 bases align to TRBD1. V dropped 0 bases and J dropped 1; count of bases not matched to a gene: 15. Germline V gene sequence: CDR1 SGHRS, CDR2 YFSETQ. The CDR3 is 19 residues long. The part of the CDR3 DNA that was read is TGCGCCAGCAGCTTGGGAAGGGGACAGCAGGTTAGCTCGAACACTGAA. Its translation is CASSLGRGQQVSSNTE. The complete CDR3 protein is CASSLGRGQQVSSNTEAFF.

Comments on this clone: The CDR3 end lies 3 residues beyond the end of the read and is filled in from the germline J gene. The rearrangement uses TRBV19 and TRBJ1-6; D is perhaps TRBD1 (5 bases). CDR1 LNHDA and CDR2 SQIVND come from the germline V gene (reference sequence). Trimming left V 4 bases short and J 0 bases short, with 13 bases between. The CDR3 length is 17 residues. The CDR3 protein is CASSSEGLASYNSPLHF. Incomplete CDR3 DNA: TGTGCCAGTAGTAGTGAGGGGTTGGCCTCCTATAATTCACCC.

On this clone itself: The read falls 3 residues short of the CDR3 end, and the missing part is taken from the germline J gene. V gene TRBV6-2 or TRBV6-3 combines with J gene TRBJ2-1, with a weak D call TRBD2 (5 bases). The CDR3 totals 15 residues. V was clipped by 2 bases and J by 4 bases, with 12 bases between them. Germline V gene data show CDR1 as MNHEY and CDR2 as SVGEGT. The CDR3 sequence: CASSYAGVGYNEQFF. CDR3 bases read: TGTGCCAGCAGTTACGCGGGCGTAGGTTACAATGAG.

As to this clone: The CDR3 goes on 3 residues after the read ends, and that part is filled in from the germline J gene. This chain joins TRBV20-1 and TRBJ2-5; D gene uncertain. Looked up from germline, CDR1 is DFQATT and CDR2 is SNEGSKA (reference sequence). The CDR3 length is 15 residues. V was clipped by 0 bases and J by 2 bases, with 13 bases between them. The sequenced part of the CDR3 DNA is TGCAGTGCTAGAGATGTTAGGGTCCGACAAGAGACC. Protein product: CSARDVRVRQET. The CDR3 in full is CSARDVRVRQETQYF.

As regards this clone: The CDR3 is cut off 3 residues early in the read; its end comes from the germline J gene. The J gene is TRBJ1-3, the V gene TRBV11-2; tentatively, D is TRBD1 (6 bases). Germline V gene lookup returns CDR1 SGHAT and CDR2 FQNNGV. Trimming cost V 5 bases and J 1 base, with 9 bases left between them. The CDR3 has 14 amino acids. CDR3 protein: CASSVTGSGNTIYF. The part of the CDR3 DNA that was read is TGTGCCAGCAGCGTCACAGGGTCTGGAAACACC.

About this clone itself: With the read ending 3 residues before the CDR3 end, the germline J gene is used to fill in that end. The chain has TRBV5-1 and TRBJ1-3; 8 bases are a match to TRBD1. The V gene end was trimmed by 0 bases and the J gene end by 5 bases; junction bases not matched to a gene: 1. CDR1 and CDR2 (germline): SGHRS, YFSETQ. The CDR3 length is 14 residues. Incomplete CDR3 DNA: TGCGCCAGCAGCTTGGGGACAGGGAGAAACACC. The encoded protein is CASSLGTGRNT. The full CDR3 is CASSLGTGRNTIYF.

For this clone: The CDR3 end falls 3 residues outside the read, so it is completed with the germline J gene. The V call is TRBV20-1, the J call TRBJ2-1; TRBD2 agrees at 11 bases. This CDR3 is built from 15 residues. Germline V lookup: CDR1 DFQATT, CDR2 SNEGSKA (reference sequence). Unmatched junction bases numbered 6, after V lost 4 bases and J lost 4 bases. CDR3 bases read: TGCAGTGCTAAAATAGCGGGGGGGCCGTACAATGAG. It translates to CSAKIAGGPYNE. In full, the CDR3 reads CSAKIAGGPYNEQFF.

As regards this clone: The read ends 3 residues early relative to the CDR3; the germline J gene fills the gap. The V and J genes are TRBV19 and TRBJ2-1; D is possibly TRBD1 (6 bases). The germline CDR1 and CDR2 sequences are LNHDA and SQIVND (reference sequence). V was clipped by 0 bases and J by 2 bases, with 11 bases between them. This CDR3 has 16 amino acids. CDR3 region: CASSIERQGPYNEQFF. The sequenced part of the CDR3 DNA is TGTGCCAGTAGTATAGAACGGCAGGGGCCCTACAATGAG.

In the case of this clone: Read coverage stops 3 residues before the CDR3 terminus; the germline J gene supplies the remainder. J is TRBJ1-2 and V is TRBV5-4, with 8 bases identical to TRBD1. This CDR3 has 14 residues. The germline CDR1 and CDR2 sequences are SGHNT and YYREEE (reference sequence). This chain's CDR3 is CATSPQQGGTGYTF. The CDR3 DNA, read in part, is TGTGCCACATCCCCACAACAGGGGGGTACGGGC.

With regard to this clone: The read ends 3 residues before the CDR3 terminus; that terminus is restored from the germline J gene. The J gene is TRBJ1-6, the V gene TRBV30; D is unresolved. Trimming cost V 2 bases and J 8 bases, with 10 bases left between them. The CDR3 sequence is 13 residues long. Germline CDR1 GTSNPN, CDR2 SVGIG (reference sequence). Incomplete CDR3 DNA: TGTGCCTGGAGTCCGAGAGAGGATTCACCC. Encoded protein: CAWSPREDSP. The full CDR3 reads CAWSPREDSPLHF.

A word on this clone: Read coverage stops 3 residues before the CDR3 terminus; the germline J gene supplies the remainder. The chain couples TRBV6-2 or TRBV6-3 to TRBJ2-7, with TRBD2 identical over 13 bases. CDR1 MNHEY and CDR2 SVGEGT come from the germline V gene. This CDR3 contains 15 residues. The V gene end was trimmed by 6 bases and the J gene end by 3 bases; junction bases not matched to a gene: 5. CDR3 amino acids: CASRGLAGVVYEQYF. Partial CDR3 DNA: TGTGCCAGCAGAGGACTAGCGGGAGTAGTCTACGAG.